This T cell receptor beta chain is drawn from a study of T cell clonotyping in hematopoietic cell transplantation. A note on this clone: Its specificity is unknown.

Study-wide results and limits: Broader posttransplant TCR repertoire diversity was predicted by graft donor and pretransplant recipient Inverse Simpson Index values. Few recipient clonotypes overlapped donors; over 95% were de novo at given depth. Recipient TCR diversity dropped after transplant; expanded clonotypes rose from day 30 to 180.

Repertoires were generated with immunoSEQ multiplex PCR, while TCRdb's copy carries only in-frame clones and drops some. The sample has more than 3,500 clones, around 70% seen once. The germline CDR1 and CDR2 sequences are SQVTM and ANQGSEA. This CDR3 contains 12 residues. V lost 4 bases and J lost 3; bases outside the gene matches: 3. Blood collection times were about day -28 and days 30, 100, 180 posttransplant. The source material was PBMCs, sampled 100 days after allogeneic stem cell transplant. This clonotype was sampled from a male patient aged 55 to 69 who had an allogeneic stem cell transplant, so the T cells may come from the graft donor. Some clones in this sample may be carry-over from other donors' samples. The chain joins TRBV29-1 to TRBJ2-7; 7 bases align to TRBD1. The CDR3: CSVGQGDYEQYF. CDR3 nucleotide sequence: TGCAGCGTTGGACAGGGAGACTACGAGCAGTACTTC.